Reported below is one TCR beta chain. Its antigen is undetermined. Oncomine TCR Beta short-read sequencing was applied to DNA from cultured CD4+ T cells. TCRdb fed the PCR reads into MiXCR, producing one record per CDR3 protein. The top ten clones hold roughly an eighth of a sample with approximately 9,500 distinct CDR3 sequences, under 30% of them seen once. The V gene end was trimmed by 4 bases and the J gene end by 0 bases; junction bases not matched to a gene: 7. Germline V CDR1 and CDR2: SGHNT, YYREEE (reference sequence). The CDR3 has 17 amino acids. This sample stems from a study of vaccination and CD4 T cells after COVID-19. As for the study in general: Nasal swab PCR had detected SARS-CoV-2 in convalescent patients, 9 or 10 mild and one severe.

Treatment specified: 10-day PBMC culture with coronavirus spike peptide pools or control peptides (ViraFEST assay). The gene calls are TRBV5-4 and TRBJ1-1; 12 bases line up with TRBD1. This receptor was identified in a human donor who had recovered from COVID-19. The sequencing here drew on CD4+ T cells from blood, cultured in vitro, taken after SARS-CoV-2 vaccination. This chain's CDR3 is CASSARDRGLLNTEAFF. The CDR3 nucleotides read TGTGCCAGCAGCGCCCGGGACAGGGGGCTTCTGAACACTGAAGCTTTCTTT.